This TCR beta chain was obtained from a study of T cells in Graves' hyperthyroidism and ophthalmopathy. RNA transcripts provided the source from which TCR beta CDR3 regions were amplified. The HTBI primer set was used in a first-round RT-PCR of the TCR CDR3. TCRdb reprocessed the multiplex PCR reads via MiXCR and lists one record per CDR3 protein. The table lists about 840,000 distinct CDR3 sequences, 38% of them singletons, with 8.9% in the top ten. An approximately 10 ml volume of fresh peripheral blood provided the PBMCs. What was sequenced was blood. The receptor's source is a man between 18 and 35 years old with Graves' hyperthyroidism.

The CDR3, as DNA: TGCAGTGCTAGAGATCTCGCAGGGGACTCCAATGAGCAGTTCTTC. This sequence encodes CSARDLAGDSNEQFF. The chain employs TRBV20-1 and TRBJ2-1, with D perhaps TRBD1 or TRBD2 (6 bases each). In germline, CDR1 is DFQATT, CDR2 SNEGSKA (reference sequence). The CDR3 spans 15 residues. V shed 0 bases and J shed 6 bases, with 15 bases lying between them.